These 21 T cell receptor beta chains were all obtained from the same sample, sequenced in a study of blood T cell repertoires in COVID-19. The data were produced by immunoSEQ multiplex PCR, yet TCRdb's version contains in-frame clones alone and is incomplete. The table includes approximately 250,000 clones, about 83% detected once. The sample consisted of peripheral blood. These receptor sequences come from a human donor in a cohort sampled during active COVID-19.

The chain is built from TRBV5-1 and TRBJ1-1; D unresolved. V was clipped by 4 bases and J by 3 bases, with 13 bases between them. Germline V gene data show CDR1 as SGHRS and CDR2 as YFSETQ. The length of the CDR3 is 14 residues. The CDR3 DNA follows: TGCGCCAGCAGCCGCCGCGGGGTGGACACTGAAGCTTTCTTT. Encoded protein: CASSRRGVDTEAFF.

The chain combines TRBV24-1 with TRBJ2-1, with TRBD1 matching 9 bases. After removal of 3 bases from V and 9 bases from J, the junction contained 11 bases not matched to a gene. In germline, CDR1 is KGHDR, CDR2 SFDVKD. The CDR3 loop spans 16 amino acids. The DNA for the CDR3 is TGTGCCACCAGTGATATGACCGGGACAGGGAAGGGTGAGCAGTTCTTC. Amino acids: CATSDMTGTGKGEQFF.

The chain recombines TRBV6-5 with TRBJ2-7; 12 bases are shared with TRBD2. The V and J ends lost 6 bases and 9 bases, in that order; junction bases with no gene match: 12. The CDR3 sequence is 15 residues long. Germline-derived CDR1 and CDR2 are MNHEY and SVGAGI. CDR3 sequence reads: CASSSLLAGGPVQYF. CDR3 coding DNA: TGTGCCAGCAGCTCTCTCCTAGCGGGAGGGCCAGTGCAGTACTTC.

The chain recombines TRBV5-1 with TRBJ2-7; 10 bases fit TRBD1. The CDR3 spans 15 residues. Germline CDR1 is SGHRS and CDR2 is YFSETQ. The junction had 7 bases not matched to a gene; V was cut back by 4 bases and J by 3 bases. In DNA, the CDR3 is TGCGCCAGCAGCGGAGGATGGGACAGGGGCTACGAGCAGTACTTC. Residues: CASSGGWDRGYEQYF.

The chain has TRBV30 and TRBJ1-5; D remains unclear. This CDR3 has 18 amino acids. Germline V gene data show CDR1 as GTSNPN and CDR2 as SVGIG (reference sequence). V was clipped by 0 bases and J by 0 bases, with 18 bases between them. The CDR3 coding sequence is TGTGCCTGGAGTGTAAACCCAGCGAGACTCTTTAGCAATCAGCCCCAGCATTTT. Translating gives CAWSVNPARLFSNQPQHF.

The V call is TRBV6-1, the J call TRBJ2-7, with 8 bases aligning to TRBD2. J lost 0 bases, V lost 2 bases, and 6 bases had no gene match. This CDR3 comprises 16 residues. Looked up from germline, CDR1 is MNHNS and CDR2 is SASEGT. CDR3 loop: CASSEFVAGFSYEQYF. Written as DNA, the CDR3 is TGTGCCAGCAGTGAATTCGTAGCGGGGTTCTCCTACGAGCAGTACTTC.

This clone was seen a single time. CDR3 protein: CASTPGGRGRDEQYF. The CDR3 nucleotides are TGTGCCAGCACCCCAGGGGGCAGGGGCAGGGACGAGCAGTACTTC. This chain uses TRBV5-4 with TRBJ2-7; TRBD1 agrees at 8 bases. Germline V gives CDR1 SGHNT, CDR2 YYREEE (reference sequence). Germline trimming cut 6 bases from V and 5 bases from J; bases unmatched to any gene: 13. The CDR3 totals 15 residues. Full variable domain (rest looked up from reference TRBV5-4 and TRBJ2-7): ETGVTQSPTHLIKTRGQQVTLRCSSQSGHNTVSWYQQALGQGPQFIFQYYREEENGRGNFPPRFSGLQFPNYSSELNVNALELDDSALYLCASTPGGRGRDEQYFGPGTRLTVT.

J is TRBJ2-3 and V is TRBV11-2, with D uncertain. Trimming left V 3 bases short and J 0 bases short, with 7 bases between. This CDR3 contains 14 residues. Per the germline V gene, CDR1 is SGHAT and CDR2 is FQNNGV. The CDR3 region has the DNA TGTGCCAGCAGCTTTACCCTAAGCACAGATACGCAGTATTTT. Its protein is CASSFTLSTDTQYF.

J is TRBJ2-7 and V is TRBV7-9; TRBD2 matches at 14 bases. Losses at the gene ends were 1 base for V and 1 base for J; bases not matched to a gene: 6. Per the germline V gene, CDR1 is SEHNR and CDR2 is FQNEAQ (reference sequence). The CDR3 is made up of 18 amino acids. The CDR3 nucleotides are TGTGCCAGCAGCTTAGAATACGGGACTAGCGGGAGATCCTACGAGCAGTACTTC. It translates to CASSLEYGTSGRSYEQYF.

The chain combines TRBV28 with TRBJ2-5; the match to TRBD2 covers 11 bases. CDR1 and CDR2 (germline): MDHEN, SYDVKM. J gave up 5 bases and V 2 bases, and 19 bases lay outside the gene matches. This CDR3 spans 20 amino acids. The DNA for the CDR3 is TGTGCCAGCAGTTTAATTGGCCTCCGCGGTAGCGGGAGGGCAGGGGAGACCCAGTACTTC. As protein: CASSLIGLRGSGRAGETQYF.

V and J are TRBV7-9 and TRBJ1-3; 9 bases fit TRBD1. The CDR3 covers 13 residues. The germline gives CDR1 SEHNR, CDR2 FQNEAQ (reference sequence). V was pared by 4 bases and J by 7 bases, with 2 bases of the junction left unmatched. The CDR3: CASSYGQGNTIYF. CDR3 coding DNA: TGTGCCAGCAGCTACGGACAGGGGAACACCATATATTTT. Full variable domain (rest looked up from reference TRBV7-9 and TRBJ1-3): DTGVSQNPRHKITKRGQNVTFRCDPISEHNRLYWYRQTLGQGPEFLTYFQNEAQLEKSRLLSDRFSAERPKGSFSTLEIQRTEQGDSAMYLCASSYGQGNTIYFGEGSWLTVV.

This clone was observed a few times. The chain carries TRBV4-1 and TRBJ2-2, with D unresolved. V shed 8 bases and J shed 0 bases, with 28 bases lying between them. The germline V gene encodes CDR1 MGHRA and CDR2 YSYEKL. The CDR3 is made up of 20 amino acids. CDR3 DNA: TGCGCCAGCGGCTTACTATGGGTCCCTAGGAATGGAGCGAACACCGGGGAGCTGTTTTTT. Encoded protein: CASGLLWVPRNGANTGELFF.

The table lists this clone with a few counts. This chain connects TRBV12-3 or TRBV12-4 to TRBJ1-5, with D unclear. The CDR3 is 13 amino acids. V was trimmed by 6 bases and J by 1 base, leaving 7 bases between them. The CDR3 region has the DNA TGTGCCAGCAGCCCATCAAGCAATCAGCCCCAGCATTTT. Its translation is CASSPSSNQPQHF.

The chain uses TRBV30 and TRBJ1-3, with D hard to call. The length of the CDR3 is 15 residues. The germline gives CDR1 GTSNPN, CDR2 SVGIG (reference sequence). V was pared by 0 bases and J by 2 bases, with 11 bases between. Here the CDR3 DNA reads TGTGCCTGGAGTGTGTCCTATATGACTGGAAACACCATATATTTT. This sequence encodes CAWSVSYMTGNTIYF. Supplemented by reference TRBV30 and TRBJ1-3, the full variable domain reads SQTIHQWPATLVQPVGSPLSLECTVEGTSNPNLYWYRQAAGRGLQLLFYSVGIGQISSEVPQNLSASRPQDRQFILSSKKLLLSDSGFYLCAWSVSYMTGNTIYFGEGSWLTVV.

The V and J genes are TRBV4-1 and TRBJ2-5; 10 bases are a match to TRBD2. The J segment lost 5 bases and the V segment lost 2 bases, leaving 8 bases of the junction unmatched. The CDR3 has 16 amino acids. Per the germline V gene, CDR1 is MGHRA and CDR2 is YSYEKL. CDR3 nucleotides: TGCGCCAGCAGCCAACGCCTAGCGGGGGTTATTGAGACCCAGTACTTC. Protein sequence: CASSQRLAGVIETQYF.

This clone has a handful of counts. This chain links TRBV5-6 with TRBJ2-7; perhaps TRBD1 as D (5 bases). This CDR3 contains 13 residues. Germline V gives CDR1 SGHDT, CDR2 YYEEEE. With 6 bases removed from V and 6 bases from J, the gap between germline ends came to 16 bases. The CDR3 here is CASTSQGKGEQYF. The CDR3 nucleotides read TGTGCCAGCACGAGCCAGGGTAAGGGCGAGCAGTACTTC.

This chain uses TRBV6-2 or TRBV6-3 with TRBJ2-3, with D tentatively TRBD2 (5 bases). Germline lookup yields CDR1 MNHEY and CDR2 SVGEGT. V lost 7 bases and J 1 base, leaving 9 bases between the germline ends. The CDR3 contains 13 residues. CDR3 residues: CASNPAGTDTQYF. For the CDR3, the DNA is TGTGCCAGCAACCCAGCGGGCACAGATACGCAGTATTTT.

This clone has just one count. V gene TRBV3-1 (or the pseudogene TRBV3-2) combines with J gene TRBJ2-1; 7 bases agree with TRBD2. The CDR3 runs 15 residues. J gave up 7 bases and V 1 base, and 7 bases lay outside the gene matches. Germline V gives CDR1 LGHDT, CDR2 YNNKEL (reference sequence). The DNA of the CDR3 is TGTGCCAGCAGCCAAGGTAGGACTAGTTCAAATGAGCAGTTCTTC. Its protein product is CASSQGRTSSNEQFF.

J is TRBJ1-2 and V is TRBV28; 11 bases match TRBD1. Germline lookup yields CDR1 MDHEN and CDR2 SYDVKM. V trimming: 4 bases; J trimming: 4 bases; junction bases outside the gene matches: 8. The CDR3 extends over 16 amino acids. The CDR3 DNA reads as TGTGCCAGCAGTTCTAATCCGGGACAGGGGGGCTATGGCTACACCTTC. Its protein product is CASSSNPGQGGYGYTF.

V is TRBV18 and J is TRBJ2-5; possible D gene TRBD1, 6 bases. The CDR3 totals 14 residues. Per the germline V gene, CDR1 is KGHSH and CDR2 is LQKENI. Trimming pared 6 bases from V and 4 bases from J, leaving 15 bases between. DNA of the CDR3: TGTGCCAGCTCCCGCACTACAGGGATAGAGACCCAGTACTTC. This sequence encodes CASSRTTGIETQYF.

The J gene is TRBJ1-3, the V gene TRBV5-1; no reliable D call. This CDR3 is built from 14 residues. Per the germline V gene, CDR1 is SGHRS and CDR2 is YFSETQ. Trimming left V 2 bases short and J 3 bases short, with 9 bases between. CDR3 in amino acids: CASSFRGFGNTIYF. Written as DNA, the CDR3 is TGCGCCAGCAGCTTTCGGGGTTTTGGAAACACCATATATTTT.